A selection of T cell receptor beta chains follows, all from one sample in a study of T cells in Graves' hyperthyroidism and ophthalmopathy. TCRdb re-called the multiplex PCR reads with MiXCR, one entry per CDR3 protein. The table includes around 500,000 distinct CDR3 sequences, more than 15% detected once. Material: blood. The receptor source for this set is a woman in her twenties or thirties with Graves' ophthalmopathy. CDR3s include the opening cysteine and the closing phenylalanine or tryptophan. A D gene is named only where the DNA matches it firmly. Expanded clones get a size class; other rows say once, few or many, or leave the size out.

TRBJ2-3 NA many TRBV28 TGTGCCAGCAGTCCGCTAGCGTCGAGCACAGATACGCAGTATTTT CASSPLASSTDTQYF
TRBJ2-1 NA many TRBV20-1 TGCAGTGCTAGGGGATGGGCCAATGAGCAGTTCTTC CSARGWANEQFF
TRBJ2-2 NA once TRBV19 TGTGCCAGTAGTATAACGGGGGGCGCCGGGGAGCTGTTTTTT CASSITGGAGELFF
TRBJ2-2 NA few TRBV6-6 TGTGCCAGCAGTTACTCGCCAGCGGTTCGTGGCCGGGAGCTGTTTTTT CASSYSPAVRGRELFF
TRBJ1-6 NA NA TRBV28 TGTGCCAGCAGTGAACGACAGACAGGTTATTCACCCCTCCACTTT CASSERQTGYSPLHF
TRBJ1-1 NA many TRBV3-1 TGTGCCAGCAGCCAACTCACTGAAGCTTTCTTT CASSQLTEAFF
TRBJ2-7 NA NA TRBV19 TGTGCCAGTAGTAATCCGGGAGAGATCCACGAGCAGTACTTC CASSNPGEIHEQYF
TRBJ2-3 TRBD1 many TRBV20-1 TGCAGTGCGAACAGACCGACAGGGGAAGATACGCAGTATTTT CSANRPTGEDTQYF
TRBJ2-7 TRBD2 NA TRBV13 TGTGCCAGCAGCTTAGGCGGGGTAGCGGGAGGGAGGCTCGAGCAGTACTTC CASSLGGVAGGRLEQYF
TRBJ2-3 TRBD2 NA TRBV20-1 TGCAGTGCTAGGGGGGAACTAGCGGGATTCACAGATACGCAGTATTTT CSARGELAGFTDTQYF
TRBJ2-1 NA many TRBV10-3 TGTGCCATCAGTGAGTCTATGAGGGATGAGCAGTTCTTC CAISESMRDEQFF
TRBJ1-5 NA few TRBV29-1 TGCAGCGTTGTGTCAGGGAATCAGCCCCAGCATTTT CSVVSGNQPQHF
TRBJ1-3 TRBD1 many TRBV20-1 TGCAGTGCGCTGGGACAGGGGCATACTGGAAACACCATATATTTT CSALGQGHTGNTIYF
TRBJ1-2 NA many TRBV20-1 TGCAGTGCTAGAGACCTTGCGGGGTGGAGATCTAACTATGGCTACACCTTC CSARDLAGWRSNYGYTF
TRBJ1-5 NA many TRBV27 TGTGCCAGCAGTGTGAGGGGGGAGGGGTTACAGCCCCAGCATTTT CASSVRGEGLQPQHF
TRBJ2-7 NA few TRBV27 TGTGCCAGCGGACCGAGACAGACTTACGAGCAGTACTTC CASGPRQTYEQYF
TRBJ2-7 NA many TRBV28 TGTGCCAGCAGCTGGTCCGGGACGCCTGCCTTCGAGCAGTACTTC CASSWSGTPAFEQYF
TRBJ2-5 TRBD2 NA TRBV10-3 TGTGCCCACAGTTCTGGTGCGGGAGCGACAGAGACCCAGTACTTC CAHSSGAGATETQYF
TRBJ2-4 TRBD2 many TRBV7-2 TGTGCCAGCAGCCCGCCGAGTAGCGGGGTAGCAACAACCAAAAACATTCAGTACTTC CASSPPSSGVATTKNIQYF
TRBJ2-7 NA NA TRBV25-1 TGTGCCAGCAGTACCGGTTTGGGGTACGAGCAGTACTTC CASSTGLGYEQYF
TRBJ1-1 NA NA TRBV29-1 TGCAGCGTTGGTAGGGCAATGAACACTGAAGCTTTCTTT CSVGRAMNTEAFF
TRBJ2-1 NA few TRBV7-9 TGTGCCGTGACCTTTTCCGGGGTTGACTACAATGAGCAGTTCTTC CAVTFSGVDYNEQFF
TRBJ2-2 NA few TRBV2 TGTGCCAGCATGCAGGGGAGGGGCGGGGAGCTGTTTTTT CASMQGRGGELFF
TRBJ1-1 NA many TRBV9 TGTGCCAGCAGCGTGTCACCTCTGAACACTGAAGCTTTCTTT CASSVSPLNTEAFF
TRBJ1-1 NA NA TRBV11-2 TGTGCCAGCAGCCAACAAACACATGGCACTGAAGCTTTCTTT CASSQQTHGTEAFF
TRBJ2-3 NA many TRBV7-2 TGTGCCAGCAGCTTAGTCTCTAGCTCAGATACGCAGTATTTT CASSLVSSSDTQYF
TRBJ2-5 NA many TRBV7-2 TGTGCCAGCAGCTTAGAGTCAGGGGCCCAAGAGACCCAGTACTTC CASSLESGAQETQYF
TRBJ1-5 NA many TRBV28 TGTGCCAGCAGTTTGGGGGGCCTGATTCGCAATCAGCCCCAGCATTTT CASSLGGLIRNQPQHF
TRBJ1-2 NA few TRBV6-2/TRBV6-3 TGTGCCAGCAGTACCCTAGGGTCGCAGGACTATGGCTACACCTTC CASSTLGSQDYGYTF
TRBJ2-1 NA few TRBV5-4 TGTGCCAGCAGCTTGAAACGCGACCTAGAGAATGAGCAGTTCTTC CASSLKRDLENEQFF
TRBJ2-5 NA many TRBV28 TGTGCCAGCAGTAGGTTTGGGAGGAAAGAGACCCAGTACTTC CASSRFGRKETQYF
TRBJ2-7 TRBD2 many TRBV24-1 TGTACCACCAGTGACAGGACTAGCGGGATCGGTCTCTACGAGCAGTACTTC CTTSDRTSGIGLYEQYF
TRBJ2-2 NA few TRBV3-1 TGTGCCAGCAGCCAAGGCAGATTCGGGGAGCTGTTTTTT CASSQGRFGELFF
TRBJ2-3 TRBD2 many TRBV12-3/TRBV12-4 TGTGCCAGCAGTTTCCAGAGGACTAGCGCTAGCACAGATACGCAGTATTTT CASSFQRTSASTDTQYF
TRBJ1-2 NA NA TRBV10-1 TGCGCCAGCAGCCCACAGACCCACTATGGCTACACCTTC CASSPQTHYGYTF
TRBJ2-7 NA many TRBV7-2 TGTGCCAGCAGCATTCGACCCTACGAGCAGTACTTC CASSIRPYEQYF
TRBJ2-2 NA NA TRBV7-9 TGTGCCAGCAGCCCCCCATTTGTTCGGGGCACCGGGGAGCTGTTTTTT CASSPPFVRGTGELFF
TRBJ1-2 NA NA TRBV27 TGTGCCAGCAGGACGGACAGAGGGCCCTTATCTGGCTACACCTTC CASRTDRGPLSGYTF